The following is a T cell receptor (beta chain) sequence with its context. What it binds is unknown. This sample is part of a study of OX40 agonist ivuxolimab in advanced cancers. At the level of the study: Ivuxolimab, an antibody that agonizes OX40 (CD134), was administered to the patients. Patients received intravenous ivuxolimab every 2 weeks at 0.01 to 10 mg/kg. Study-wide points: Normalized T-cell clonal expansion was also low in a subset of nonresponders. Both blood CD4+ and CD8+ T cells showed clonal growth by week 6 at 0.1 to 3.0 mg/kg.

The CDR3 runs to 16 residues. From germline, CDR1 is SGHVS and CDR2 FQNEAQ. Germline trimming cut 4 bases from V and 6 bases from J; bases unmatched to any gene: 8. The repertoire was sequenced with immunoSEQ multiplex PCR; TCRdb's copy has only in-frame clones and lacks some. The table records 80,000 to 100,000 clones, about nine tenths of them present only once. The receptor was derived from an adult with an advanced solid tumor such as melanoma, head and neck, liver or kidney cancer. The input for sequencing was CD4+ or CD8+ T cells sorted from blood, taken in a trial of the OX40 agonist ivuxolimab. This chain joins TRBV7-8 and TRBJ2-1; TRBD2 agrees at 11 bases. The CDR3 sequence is CASSYYSGGAVNEQFF. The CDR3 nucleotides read TGTGCCAGCAGCTACTATAGCGGGGGGGCGGTCAATGAGCAGTTCTTC.